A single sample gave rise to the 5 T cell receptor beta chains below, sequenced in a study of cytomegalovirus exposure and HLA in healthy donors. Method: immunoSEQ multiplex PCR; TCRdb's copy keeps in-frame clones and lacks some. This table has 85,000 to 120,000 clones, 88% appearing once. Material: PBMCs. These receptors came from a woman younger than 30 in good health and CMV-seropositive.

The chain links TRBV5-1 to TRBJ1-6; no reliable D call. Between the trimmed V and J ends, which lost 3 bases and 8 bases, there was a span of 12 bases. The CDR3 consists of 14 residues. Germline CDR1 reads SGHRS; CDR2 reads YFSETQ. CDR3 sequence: CASSSGPDYSPLHF. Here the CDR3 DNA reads TGCGCCAGCAGCTCCGGCCCTGACTATTCACCCCTCCACTTT. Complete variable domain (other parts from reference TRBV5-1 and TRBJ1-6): KAGVTQTPRYLIKTRGQQVTLSCSPISGHRSVSWYQQTPGQGLQFLFEYFSETQRNKGNFPGRFSGRQFSNSRSEMNVSTLELGDSALYLCASSSGPDYSPLHFGNGTRLTVT.

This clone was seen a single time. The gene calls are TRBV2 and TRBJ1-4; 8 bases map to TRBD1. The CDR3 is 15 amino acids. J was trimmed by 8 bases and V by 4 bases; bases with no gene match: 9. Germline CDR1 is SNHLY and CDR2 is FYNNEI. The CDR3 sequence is CASSVPAGGGEKLFF. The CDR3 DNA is TGTGCCAGCAGTGTTCCGGCAGGGGGCGGCGAAAAACTGTTTTTT. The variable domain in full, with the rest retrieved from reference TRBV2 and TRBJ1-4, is EPEVTQTPSHQVTQMGQEVILRCVPISNHLYFYWYRQILGQKVEFLVSFYNNEISEKSEIFDDQFSVERPDGSNFTLKIRSTKLEDSAMYFCASSVPAGGGEKLFFGSGTQLSVL.

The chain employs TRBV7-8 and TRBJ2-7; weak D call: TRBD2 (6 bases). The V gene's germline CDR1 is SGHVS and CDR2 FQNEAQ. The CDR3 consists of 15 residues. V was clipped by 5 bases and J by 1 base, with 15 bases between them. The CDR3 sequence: CASSPGLATSYEQYF. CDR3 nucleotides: TGTGCCAGCAGCCCAGGCCTAGCGACGTCCTACGAGCAGTACTTC.

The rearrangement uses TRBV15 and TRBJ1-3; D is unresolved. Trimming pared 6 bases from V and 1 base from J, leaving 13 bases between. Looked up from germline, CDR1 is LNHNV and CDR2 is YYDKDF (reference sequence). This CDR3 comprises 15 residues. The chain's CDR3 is CATSNTRESGNTIYF. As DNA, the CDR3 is TGTGCCACCAGTAATACCCGGGAGTCTGGAAACACCATATATTTT.

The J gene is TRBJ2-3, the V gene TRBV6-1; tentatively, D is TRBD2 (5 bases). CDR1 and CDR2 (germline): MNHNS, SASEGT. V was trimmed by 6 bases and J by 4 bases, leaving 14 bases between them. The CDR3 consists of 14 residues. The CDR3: CASRPGNGADTQYF. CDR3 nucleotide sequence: TGTGCCAGCAGGCCGGGGAACGGGGCAGATACGCAGTATTTT.